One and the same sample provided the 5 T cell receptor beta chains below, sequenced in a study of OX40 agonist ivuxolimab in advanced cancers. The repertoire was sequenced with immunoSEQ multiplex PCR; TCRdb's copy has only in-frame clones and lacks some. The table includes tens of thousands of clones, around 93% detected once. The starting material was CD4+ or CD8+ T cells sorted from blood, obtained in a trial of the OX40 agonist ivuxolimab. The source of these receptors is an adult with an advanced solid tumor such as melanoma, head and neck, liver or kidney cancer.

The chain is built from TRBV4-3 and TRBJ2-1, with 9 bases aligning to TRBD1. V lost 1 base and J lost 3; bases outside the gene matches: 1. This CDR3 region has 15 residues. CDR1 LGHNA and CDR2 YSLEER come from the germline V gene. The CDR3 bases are TGCGCCAGCAGCCAAGGGACAGGGGACTACAATGAGCAGTTCTTC. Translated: CASSQGTGDYNEQFF.

The CDR3 here is CASSFSQVREQFF. In nucleotides, the CDR3 is TGTGCCAGCAGCTTCTCGCAGGTAAGAGAGCAGTTCTTC. The chain recombines TRBV7-8 with TRBJ2-1, with D unresolved. In germline, CDR1 is SGHVS, CDR2 FQNEAQ. V gave up 3 bases and J gave up 10 bases, with 13 bases separating them. The CDR3 has 13 amino acids. Full variable domain (missing parts from reference TRBV7-8 and TRBJ2-1): GAGVSQSPRYKVAKRGQDVALRCDPISGHVSLFWYQQALGQGPEFLTYFQNEAQLDKSGLPSDRFFAERPEGSVSTLKIQRTQQEDSAVYLCASSFSQVREQFFGPGTRLTVL.

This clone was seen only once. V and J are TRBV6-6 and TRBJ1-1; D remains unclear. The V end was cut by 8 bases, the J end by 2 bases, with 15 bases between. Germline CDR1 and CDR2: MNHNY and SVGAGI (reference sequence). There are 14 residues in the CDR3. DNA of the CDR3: TGTGCCAGCGGGAGAACAGCCATCAACACTGAAGCTTTCTTT. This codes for CASGRTAINTEAFF.

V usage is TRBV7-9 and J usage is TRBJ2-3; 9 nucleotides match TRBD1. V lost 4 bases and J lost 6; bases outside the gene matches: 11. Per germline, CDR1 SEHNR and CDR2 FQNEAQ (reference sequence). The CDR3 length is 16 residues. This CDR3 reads CASSSLWDRERDTQYF. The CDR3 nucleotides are TGTGCCAGCAGCTCCTTATGGGACAGGGAACGGGATACGCAGTATTTT.

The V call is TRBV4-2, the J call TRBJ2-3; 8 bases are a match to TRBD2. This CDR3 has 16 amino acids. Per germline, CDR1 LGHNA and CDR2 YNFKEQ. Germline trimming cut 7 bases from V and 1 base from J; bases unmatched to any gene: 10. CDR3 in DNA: TGTGCCAGCACCGACCGGGGGGGCCGAGGCACAGATACGCAGTATTTT. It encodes CASTDRGGRGTDTQYF.